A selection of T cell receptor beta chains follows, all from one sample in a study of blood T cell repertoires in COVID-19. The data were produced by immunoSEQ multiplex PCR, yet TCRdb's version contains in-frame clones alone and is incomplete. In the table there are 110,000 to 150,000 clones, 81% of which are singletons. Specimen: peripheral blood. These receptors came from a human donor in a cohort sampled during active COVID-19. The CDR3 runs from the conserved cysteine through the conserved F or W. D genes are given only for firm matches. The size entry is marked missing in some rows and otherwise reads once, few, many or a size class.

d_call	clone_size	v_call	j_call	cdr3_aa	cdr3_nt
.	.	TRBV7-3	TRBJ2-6	CASSFPLSGANVLTF	TGTGCCAGCAGCTTCCCTCTCTCTGGGGCCAACGTCCTGACTTTC
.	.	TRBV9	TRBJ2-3	CASSVTRASTDTQYF	TGTGCCAGCAGCGTAACTAGGGCTAGCACAGATACGCAGTATTTT
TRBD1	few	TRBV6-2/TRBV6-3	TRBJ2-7	CASSRTGNYEQYF	TGTGCCAGCAGCAGGACAGGGAATTACGAGCAGTACTTC
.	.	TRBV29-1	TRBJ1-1	CSVEGVGGASTEAFF	TGCAGCGTTGAAGGGGTAGGGGGGGCGAGCACTGAAGCTTTCTTT
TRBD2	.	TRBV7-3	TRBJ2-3	CASSSRQGLAGGPDTQYF	TGTGCCAGCAGCTCGCGACAGGGTCTAGCGGGAGGGCCAGATACGCAGTATTTT
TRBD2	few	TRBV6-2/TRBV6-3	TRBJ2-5	CASSSGGPRQETQYF	TGTGCCAGCAGTTCGGGAGGGCCGAGACAAGAGACCCAGTACTTC
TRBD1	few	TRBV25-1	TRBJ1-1	CASSDQGQLTAFF	TGTGCCAGCAGTGATCAGGGACAGTTGACGGCTTTCTTT
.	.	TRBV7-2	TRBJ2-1	CASSRYSGLAYNEQFF	TGTGCCAGCAGCCGTTACTCAGGGTTGGCCTACAATGAGCAGTTCTTC
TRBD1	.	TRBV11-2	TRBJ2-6	CASSLGGDRGTAGANVLTF	TGTGCCAGCAGCTTAGGAGGGGACAGGGGAACGGCTGGGGCCAACGTCCTGACTTTC
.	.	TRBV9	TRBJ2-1	CASSGGVIEVNEQFF	TGTGCCAGCAGCGGAGGTGTAATTGAGGTCAATGAGCAGTTCTTC
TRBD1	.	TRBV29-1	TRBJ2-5	CSVGDRGPETQYF	TGCAGCGTCGGAGACAGGGGGCCGGAGACCCAGTACTTC
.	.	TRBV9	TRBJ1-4	CASTPTGQNEKLFF	TGTGCCAGCACTCCAACTGGACAGAATGAAAAACTGTTTTTT
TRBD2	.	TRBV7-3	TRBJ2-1	CASSPSGRASVNEQFF	TGTGCCAGCAGCCCAAGCGGGAGGGCCTCTGTAAATGAGCAGTTCTTC
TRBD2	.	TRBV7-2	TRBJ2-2	CASKVGGSGGELFF	TGTGCCAGCAAGGTCGGCGGGAGTGGTGGGGAGCTGTTTTTT
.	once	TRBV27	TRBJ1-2	CASSLGLQGLEGYTF	TGTGCCAGCAGTTTAGGGTTACAGGGATTAGAGGGCTACACCTTC
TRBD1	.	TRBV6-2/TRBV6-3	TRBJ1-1	CASSYSRGQNTEAFF	TGTGCCAGCAGTTACTCTAGGGGGCAGAACACTGAAGCTTTCTTT
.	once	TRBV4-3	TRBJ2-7	CASSPEGRPYEQYF	TGCGCCAGCAGCCCCGAGGGGAGGCCCTACGAGCAGTACTTC
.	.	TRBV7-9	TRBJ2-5	CASSPPLGGGAETQYF	TGTGCCAGCAGCCCACCCCTCGGCGGAGGGGCAGAGACCCAGTACTTC
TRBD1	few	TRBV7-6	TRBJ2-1	CASSFGQGTYNEQFF	TGTGCCAGCAGCTTCGGACAGGGAACATACAATGAGCAGTTCTTC
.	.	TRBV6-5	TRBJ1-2	CASRIRTENYGYTF	TGTGCCAGCAGGATTCGGACAGAGAACTATGGCTACACCTTC
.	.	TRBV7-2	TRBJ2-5	CASSDWGGRETQYF	TGTGCCAGCAGTGACTGGGGGGGGCGGGAGACCCAGTACTTC
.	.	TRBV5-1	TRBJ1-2	CASRTDPNYGYTF	TGCGCCAGCAGGACAGACCCTAACTATGGCTACACCTTC
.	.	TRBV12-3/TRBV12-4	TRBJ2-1	CASSRTPYNEQFF	TGTGCCAGCAGTAGGACACCCTACAATGAGCAGTTCTTC
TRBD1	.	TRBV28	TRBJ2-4	CASSPPGQVIAKNIQYF	TGTGCCAGCAGCCCTCCGGGACAGGTCATAGCCAAAAACATTCAGTACTTC
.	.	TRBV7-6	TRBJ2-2	CASSRIPLAGQKTGELFF	TGTGCCAGCAGCCGTATACCCCTGGCTGGACAGAAAACCGGGGAGCTGTTTTTT
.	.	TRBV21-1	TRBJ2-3	CASSKALAPSTDTQYF	TGTGCCAGCAGCAAAGCTCTAGCCCCTAGCACAGATACGCAGTATTTT
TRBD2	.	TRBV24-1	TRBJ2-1	CATSDLRVSGTSGSEGEQFF	TGTGCCACCAGTGATTTGAGGGTAAGCGGGACTAGCGGGAGTGAAGGAGAGCAGTTCTTC
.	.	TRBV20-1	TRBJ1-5	CSASLRTVNQPQHF	TGCAGTGCTAGTCTACGGACAGTCAATCAGCCCCAGCATTTT
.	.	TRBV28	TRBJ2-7	CASSFTRDSYEQYF	TGTGCCAGCAGTTTCACCAGGGACTCCTACGAGCAGTACTTC
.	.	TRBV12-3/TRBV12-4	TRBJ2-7	CASSPDTQYEQYF	TGTGCCAGCAGCCCTGACACACAATACGAGCAGTACTTC
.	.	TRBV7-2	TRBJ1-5	CASSLRTVNQPQHF	TGTGCCAGCAGCTTAAGGACAGTTAATCAGCCCCAGCATTTT
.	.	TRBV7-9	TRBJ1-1	CASSLIGIEAFF	TGTGCCAGCAGCTTAATCGGGATTGAAGCTTTCTTT
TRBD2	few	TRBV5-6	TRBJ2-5	CASSATSAQETQYF	TGTGCCAGCAGCGCGACTAGCGCGCAAGAGACCCAGTACTTC
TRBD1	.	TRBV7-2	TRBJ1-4	CASSLAAQGGFTLSF	TGTGCCAGCAGCTTAGCAGCCCAGGGGGGATTCACTTTAAGCTTT
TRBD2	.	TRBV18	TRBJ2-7	CASSPGTSGRQSEQYF	TGTGCCAGCTCACCTGGGACTAGCGGGAGGCAGAGCGAGCAGTACTTC
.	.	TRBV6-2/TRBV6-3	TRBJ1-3	CASSSTGISGNTIYF	TGTGCCAGCAGTTCTACAGGAATCTCTGGAAACACCATATATTTT
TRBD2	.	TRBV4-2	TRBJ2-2	CASSQAPSGSGGELFF	TGTGCCAGCAGCCAAGCACCTAGCGGGAGTGGGGGGGAGCTGTTTTTT
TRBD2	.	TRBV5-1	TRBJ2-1	CASSPQDGGRIYNEQFF	TGCGCCAGCAGCCCTCAGGATGGCGGGAGAATCTACAATGAGCAGTTCTTC
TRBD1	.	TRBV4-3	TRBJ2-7	CASSQDRDSYEQYF	TGCGCCAGCAGCCAAGATCGGGACAGCTACGAGCAGTACTTC
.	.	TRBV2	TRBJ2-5	CASSADKAETQYF	TGTGCCAGCAGTGCCGACAAGGCAGAGACCCAGTACTTC
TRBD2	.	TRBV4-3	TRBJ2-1	CASSQGAGTSGSTYNEQFF	TGCGCCAGCAGCCAAGGGGCCGGGACTAGCGGGAGTACCTACAATGAGCAGTTCTTC
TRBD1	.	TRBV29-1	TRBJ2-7	CSVGGGTGKYEQYF	TGCAGCGTTGGGGGCGGGACAGGGAAGTACGAGCAGTACTTC
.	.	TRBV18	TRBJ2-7	CASSPGQGWNYEQYF	TGTGCCAGCTCACCAGGGCAGGGTTGGAACTACGAGCAGTACTTC
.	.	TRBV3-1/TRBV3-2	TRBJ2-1	CASSELVRLTYNEQFF	TGTGCCAGCAGCGAACTAGTGAGACTAACCTACAATGAGCAGTTCTTC
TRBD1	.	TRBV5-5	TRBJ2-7	CASSLRDRWAYEQYF	TGTGCCAGCAGCTTGCGGGACAGGTGGGCCTACGAGCAGTACTTC
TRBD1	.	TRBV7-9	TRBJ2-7	CASSLEGVGQGTPYEQYF	TGTGCCAGCAGCTTAGAAGGTGTGGGACAGGGGACTCCCTACGAGCAGTACTTC
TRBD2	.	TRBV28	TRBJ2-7	CASRPGTSGSYEQYF	TGTGCCAGCAGACCTGGGACTAGCGGCTCCTACGAGCAGTACTTC
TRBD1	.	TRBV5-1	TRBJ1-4	CASSPGQGDEKLFF	TGCGCCAGCAGCCCGGGACAGGGGGATGAAAAACTGTTTTTT
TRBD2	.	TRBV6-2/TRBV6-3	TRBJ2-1	CASSYRSAGGSSYNEQFF	TGTGCCAGCAGTTACCGTTCGGCGGGAGGGAGCTCCTACAATGAGCAGTTCTTC
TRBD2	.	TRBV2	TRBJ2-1	CASSELSGSNEQFF	TGTGCCAGCAGTGAACTAAGCGGGAGTAATGAGCAGTTCTTC
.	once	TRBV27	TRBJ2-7	CASSFAVPYEQYF	TGTGCCAGCAGTTTTGCGGTTCCCTACGAGCAGTACTTC
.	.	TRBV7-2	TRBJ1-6	CASSSGTASSYNSPLHF	TGTGCCAGCAGCTCCGGGACTGCAAGCTCCTATAATTCACCCCTCCACTTT
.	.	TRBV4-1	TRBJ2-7	CASSLERTGYEQYF	TGCGCCAGCAGCCTAGAGAGAACAGGCTACGAGCAGTACTTC
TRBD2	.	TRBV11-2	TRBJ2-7	CASSLQRESRYEQYF	TGTGCCAGCAGTTTACAGCGGGAGTCCCGATACGAGCAGTACTTC
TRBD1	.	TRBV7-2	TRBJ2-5	CASSLDRGRETQYF	TGTGCCAGCAGCTTGGACAGGGGGCGTGAGACCCAGTACTTC